The 18 T cell receptor beta chains listed next were all sequenced from one sample in a study of cytomegalovirus exposure and HLA in healthy donors. PCR employed 60 Vbeta and 13 Jbeta primers. TCRdb's table, derived via immunoSEQ multiplex PCR, lists solely in-frame clones and lacks some. The sample lists about 170,000 clones, 75% to 80% occurring once. Material: PBMCs. Receptors originate from a woman aged 45 to 65 in good health and CMV-seropositive.

The chain combines TRBV6-1 with TRBJ2-3; D not certain. Germline V gene lookup returns CDR1 MNHNS and CDR2 SASEGT. V was trimmed by 2 bases and J by 2 bases, leaving 14 bases between them. This CDR3 has 16 amino acids. In DNA, the CDR3 is TGTGCCAGCAGTGAAAATGGCGGAATCTTCACAGATACGCAGTATTTT. This sequence encodes CASSENGGIFTDTQYF.

The rearrangement uses TRBV9 and TRBJ1-4; D is uncertain. CDR3 length equals 15 residues. Germline V gene data show CDR1 as SGDLS and CDR2 as YYNGEE. V lost 1 base and J 0 bases, leaving 7 bases between the germline ends. CDR3: CASSVSQATNEKLFF. The CDR3 region has the DNA TGTGCCAGCAGCGTATCCCAGGCAACTAATGAAAAACTGTTTTTT.

The DNA of the CDR3 is TGTGCCAGCAGGGACAGGGAGTCTTCCTACGAGCAGTACTTC. Its protein product is CASRDRESSYEQYF. The rearrangement joins TRBV6-1 to TRBJ2-7; 8 bases are a match to TRBD1. CDR1 and CDR2 from the germline V gene are MNHNS and SASEGT. V lost 6 bases and J lost 1; bases outside the gene matches: 5. CDR3 length equals 14 residues.

In the case of this clone: The junction shows a germline mismatch at one end, possibly a read error. The chain links TRBV7-2 to TRBJ2-7; TRBD2 matches at 13 bases. The length of the CDR3 is 14 residues. CDR1 and CDR2 (germline): SGHTA, FQGNSA. The CDR3 bases are TGTGCCAGCAGCTTGGGACTAGCGGGGAACCAGCAGAACTTC. Its protein is CASSLGLAGNQQNF. The whole variable domain, filled in from reference TRBV7-2 and TRBJ2-7, reads GAGVSQSPSNKVTEKGKDVELRCDPISGHTALYWYRQSLGQGLEFLIYFQGNSAPDKSGLPSDRFSAERTGGSVSTLTIQRTQQEDSAVYLCASSLGLAGNQQNFGPGTRLTVT.

The genes are TRBV10-2 and TRBJ2-7, with 7 bases fitting TRBD2. The V segment lost 2 bases and the J segment 3 bases; nucleotides outside the gene matches: 7. Germline CDR1 WSHSY, CDR2 SAAADI. The CDR3 is made up of 15 amino acids. The DNA for the CDR3 is TGCGCCAGCAGTGAGAGGCTAGCGGAACGCTACGAGCAGTACTTC. Translating it yields CASSERLAERYEQYF.

This clone was detected a few times. V gene TRBV13 combines with J gene TRBJ2-3, with unresolved D. The CDR3 extends over 13 amino acids. Germline V gene lookup returns CDR1 PRHDT and CDR2 FYEKMQ (reference sequence). Trimming stripped 3 bases from V and 1 base from J, with 5 bases between. The CDR3 reads CASSFRGTDTQYF. As DNA, the CDR3 is TGTGCCAGCAGCTTTCGGGGCACAGATACGCAGTATTTT.

V is TRBV28 and J is TRBJ1-2; no firm D call. CDR3 length equals 15 residues. The germline CDR1 and CDR2 sequences are MDHEN and SYDVKM. V was cut by 6 bases and J by 0 bases, with 14 bases left in between. The CDR3 here is CASRSLPPANYGYTF. As DNA, the CDR3 is TGTGCCAGCAGGTCCCTCCCTCCAGCTAACTATGGCTACACCTTC.

The J gene is TRBJ2-5, the V gene TRBV5-5, with 9 bases fitting TRBD2. The junction had 5 bases not matched to a gene; V was cut back by 5 bases and J by 3 bases. Germline V lookup: CDR1 SGHKS, CDR2 YYEKEE (reference sequence). The CDR3 has 14 residues. CDR3 region: CASRTQRGEETQYF. The CDR3 DNA reads as TGTGCCAGCAGGACCCAGCGGGGGGAAGAGACCCAGTACTTC.

With regard to this clone: Other DNA sequences of this sample code for an identical CDR3. J is TRBJ1-1 and V is TRBV7-9, with D possibly TRBD1 on 5 matching bases. Trimming removed 3 bases at V and 3 bases at J, with 11 bases between. The CDR3 has 14 amino acids. The V gene's germline CDR1 is SEHNR and CDR2 FQNEAQ (reference sequence). For the CDR3, the DNA is TGTGCCAGCAGCTTTGCAGGGAGGGACACTGAAGCTTTCTTT. Residues: CASSFAGRDTEAFF.

V gene TRBV5-4 combines with J gene TRBJ2-3, with 8 nucleotides matching TRBD1. Looked up from germline, CDR1 is SGHNT and CDR2 is YYREEE (reference sequence). The CDR3 consists of 18 residues. Trimming took 4 bases from V and 6 from J; bases not matched to a gene: 19. CDR3 region: CASSHIKNRDRPRDTQYF. Written as DNA, the CDR3 is TGTGCCAGCAGCCATATAAAAAACCGGGACAGGCCCCGGGATACGCAGTATTTT. The complete variable domain, with remaining parts taken from reference TRBV5-4 and TRBJ2-3, reads ETGVTQSPTHLIKTRGQQVTLRCSSQSGHNTVSWYQQALGQGPQFIFQYYREEENGRGNFPPRFSGLQFPNYSSELNVNALELDDSALYLCASSHIKNRDRPRDTQYFGPGTRLTVL.

J is TRBJ2-3 and V is TRBV5-1, with 8 bases matching TRBD2. The V gene's germline CDR1 is SGHRS and CDR2 YFSETQ. Unmatched junction bases numbered 11, after V lost 4 bases and J lost 4 bases. The CDR3 totals 16 residues. The CDR3 bases are TGCGCCAGCAGCCCCGGAACGCGGGGGGAAGCAGATACGCAGTATTTT. This gives the protein CASSPGTRGEADTQYF.

The genes are TRBV4-1 and TRBJ2-7; D may be TRBD2 (7 bases). The V and J ends lost 0 bases and 0 bases respectively, with 15 bases between them. From germline, CDR1 is MGHRA and CDR2 YSYEKL. This CDR3 comprises 17 residues. The CDR3 region is CASSQDGEGGYSYEQYF. CDR3 nucleotide sequence: TGCGCCAGCAGCCAAGATGGGGAGGGGGGCTACTCCTACGAGCAGTACTTC.

The chain couples TRBV18 to TRBJ1-4; a weak D match, TRBD1 (5 bases). CDR3 size: 17 residues. V lost 3 bases and J lost 4, with 18 bases in between. CDR1 is KGHSH, CDR2 LQKENI, per germline. The CDR3 DNA follows: TGTGCCAGCTCACCCTCACCACTTACAGGACATAATGAAAAACTGTTTTTT. Translation gives CASSPSPLTGHNEKLFF. Combining the CDR3 with reference TRBV18 and TRBJ1-4 gives the whole variable domain NAGVMQNPRHLVRRRGQEARLRCSPMKGHSHVYWYRQLPEEGLKFMVYLQKENIIDESGMPKERFSAEFPKEGPSILRIQQVVRGDSAAYFCASSPSPLTGHNEKLFFGSGTQLSVL.

The rearrangement joins TRBV2 to TRBJ2-7; 11 nucleotides match TRBD2. Germline loops: CDR1 SNHLY, CDR2 FYNNEI. V was pared by 5 bases and J by 7 bases, with 7 bases of the junction left unmatched. There are 14 residues in the CDR3. The CDR3 sequence is CASSNRLAGTEQYF. The CDR3 DNA is TGTGCCAGCAGTAACAGACTAGCGGGAACGGAGCAGTACTTC. Combining the CDR3 with reference TRBV2 and TRBJ2-7 gives the whole variable domain EPEVTQTPSHQVTQMGQEVILRCVPISNHLYFYWYRQILGQKVEFLVSFYNNEISEKSEIFDDQFSVERPDGSNFTLKIRSTKLEDSAMYFCASSNRLAGTEQYFGPGTRLTVT.

The table lists this clone with a few counts. The gene calls are TRBV6-1 and TRBJ1-5, with D possibly TRBD1 on 6 matching bases. The germline CDR1 and CDR2 sequences are MNHNS and SASEGT. The V gene lost 7 bases and the J gene lost 4 bases, with 14 bases spanning the gap. There are 14 residues in the CDR3. CDR3 DNA: TGTGCCAGCAATGTCAGGGGCGTTAATCAGCCCCAGCATTTT. It translates to CASNVRGVNQPQHF.

The rearrangement uses TRBV27 and TRBJ1-2, with D tentatively TRBD1 (5 bases). Germline V gives CDR1 MNHEY, CDR2 SMNVEV (reference sequence). The CDR3 spans 13 residues. The ends were cut back, 6 bases at V and 8 bases at J, with 16 bases in the middle. DNA for the CDR3: TGTGCCAGCAGGGTTGCAGGGTTCGGGGGCTACACCTTC. This sequence encodes CASRVAGFGGYTF.

This clone occurred once. This chain connects TRBV10-1 to TRBJ2-3; the D gene is possibly TRBD1 (5 bases). CDR3 length: 13 residues. V gave up 5 bases and J gave up 7 bases, with 13 bases separating them. Germline loops: CDR1 WNHNN, CDR2 SYGVQD (reference sequence). CDR3 in DNA: TGCGCCAGCAGTCAGACAGCGTCCAATACGCAGTATTTT. Amino acid sequence: CASSQTASNTQYF.

In its sample, this clone was seen a few times. The gene calls are TRBV5-4 and TRBJ2-5; 14 bases fit TRBD2. V trimming: 4 bases; J trimming: 7 bases; junction bases outside the gene matches: 9. The V gene's germline CDR1 is SGHNT and CDR2 YYREEE (reference sequence). This CDR3 has 16 residues. CDR3 loop: CASSRGLAGGRGTQYF. In DNA form, the CDR3 reads TGTGCCAGCAGCAGAGGACTAGCGGGGGGTAGAGGGACCCAGTACTTC.